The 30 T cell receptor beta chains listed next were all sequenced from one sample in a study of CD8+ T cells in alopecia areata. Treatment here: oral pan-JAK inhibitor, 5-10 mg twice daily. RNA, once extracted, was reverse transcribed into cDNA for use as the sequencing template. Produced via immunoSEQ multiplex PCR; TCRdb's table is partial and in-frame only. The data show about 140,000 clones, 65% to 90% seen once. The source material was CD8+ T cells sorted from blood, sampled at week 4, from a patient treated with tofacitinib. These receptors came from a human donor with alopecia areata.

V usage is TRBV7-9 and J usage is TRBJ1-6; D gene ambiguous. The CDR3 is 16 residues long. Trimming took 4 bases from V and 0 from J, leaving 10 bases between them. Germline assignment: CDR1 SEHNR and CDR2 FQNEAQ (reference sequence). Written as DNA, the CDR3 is TGTGCCAGCAGCTCTACAGCGAGCTCCTATAATTCACCCCTCCACTTT. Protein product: CASSSTASSYNSPLHF.

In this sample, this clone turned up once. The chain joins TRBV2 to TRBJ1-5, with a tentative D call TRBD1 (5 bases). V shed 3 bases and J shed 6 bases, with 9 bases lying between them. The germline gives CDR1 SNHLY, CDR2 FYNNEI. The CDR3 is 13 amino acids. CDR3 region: CASSDGGSQPQHF. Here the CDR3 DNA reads TGTGCCAGCAGTGACGGGGGAAGTCAGCCCCAGCATTTT.

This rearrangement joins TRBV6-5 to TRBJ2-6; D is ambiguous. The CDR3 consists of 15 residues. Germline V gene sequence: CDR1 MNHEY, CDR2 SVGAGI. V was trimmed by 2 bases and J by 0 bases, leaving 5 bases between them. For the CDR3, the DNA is TGTGCCAGCAGTTACCACAGCTCTGGGGCCAACGTCCTGACTTTC. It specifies CASSYHSSGANVLTF.

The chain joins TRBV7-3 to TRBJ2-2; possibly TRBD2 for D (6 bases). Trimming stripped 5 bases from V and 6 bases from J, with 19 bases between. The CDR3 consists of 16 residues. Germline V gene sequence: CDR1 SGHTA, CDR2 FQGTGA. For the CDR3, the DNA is TGTGCCAGCAGCATTGGGACTCGGCCAGGGCCCGGGGAGCTGTTTTTT. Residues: CASSIGTRPGPGELFF.

The CDR3 DNA follows: TGTGCCAGCAGCTTATCTGGGAACGCCTACAATGAGCAGTTCTTC. It translates to CASSLSGNAYNEQFF. The chain uses TRBV7-9 and TRBJ2-1; D is undetermined. The CDR3 is 15 residues long. Germline V gene sequence: CDR1 SEHNR, CDR2 FQNEAQ (reference sequence). The ends were cut back, 2 bases at V and 2 bases at J, with 10 bases in the middle. Drawing the rest from reference TRBV7-9 and TRBJ2-1, the complete variable domain is DTGVSQNPRHKITKRGQNVTFRCDPISEHNRLYWYRQTLGQGPEFLTYFQNEAQLEKSRLLSDRFSAERPKGSFSTLEIQRTEQGDSAMYLCASSLSGNAYNEQFFGPGTRLTVL.

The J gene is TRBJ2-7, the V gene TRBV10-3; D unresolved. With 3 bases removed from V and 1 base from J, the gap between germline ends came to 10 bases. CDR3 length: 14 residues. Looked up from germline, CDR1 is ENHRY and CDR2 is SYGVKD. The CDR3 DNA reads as TGTGCCATCAGTGATGCCAGTCTATCCTACGAGCAGTACTTC. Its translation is CAISDASLSYEQYF.

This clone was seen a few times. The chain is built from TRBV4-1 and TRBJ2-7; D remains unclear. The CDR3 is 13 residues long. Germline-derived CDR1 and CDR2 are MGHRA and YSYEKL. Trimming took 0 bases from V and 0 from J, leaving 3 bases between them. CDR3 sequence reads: CASSQEASYEQYF. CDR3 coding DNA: TGCGCCAGCAGCCAAGAGGCCTCCTACGAGCAGTACTTC.

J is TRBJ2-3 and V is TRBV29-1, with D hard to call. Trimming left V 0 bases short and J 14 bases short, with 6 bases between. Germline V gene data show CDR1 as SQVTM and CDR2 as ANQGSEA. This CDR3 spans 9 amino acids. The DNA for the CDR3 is TGCAGCGTTGAAGACCCCCCGTATTTT. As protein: CSVEDPPYF.

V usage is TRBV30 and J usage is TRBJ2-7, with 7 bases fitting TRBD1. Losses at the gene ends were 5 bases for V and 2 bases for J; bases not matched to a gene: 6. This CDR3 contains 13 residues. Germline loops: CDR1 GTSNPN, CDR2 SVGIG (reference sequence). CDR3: CAWQTGNTYEQYF. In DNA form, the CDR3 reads TGTGCCTGGCAGACAGGGAATACCTACGAGCAGTACTTC.

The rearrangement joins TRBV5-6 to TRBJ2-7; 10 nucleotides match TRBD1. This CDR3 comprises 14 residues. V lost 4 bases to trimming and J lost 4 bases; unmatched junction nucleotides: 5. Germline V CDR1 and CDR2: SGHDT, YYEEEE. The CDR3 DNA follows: TGTGCCAGCAGCGCCGGACAGGGGGGTTACGAGCAGTACTTC. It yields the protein CASSAGQGGYEQYF. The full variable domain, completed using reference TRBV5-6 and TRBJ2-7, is DAGVTQSPTHLIKTRGQQVTLRCSPKSGHDTVSWYQQALGQGPQFIFQYYEEEERQRGNFPDRFSGHQFPNYSSELNVNALLLGDSALYLCASSAGQGGYEQYFGPGTRLTVT.

The CDR3 is CASSWGILSYNEQFF. The CDR3 DNA reads as TGTGCCAGCAGTTGGGGCATCCTCTCCTACAATGAGCAGTTCTTC. The rearrangement uses TRBV2 and TRBJ2-1; D perhaps matches TRBD1 (5 bases). Germline V lookup: CDR1 SNHLY, CDR2 FYNNEI. Trimming pared 5 bases from V and 0 bases from J, leaving 11 bases between. The CDR3 extends over 15 amino acids.

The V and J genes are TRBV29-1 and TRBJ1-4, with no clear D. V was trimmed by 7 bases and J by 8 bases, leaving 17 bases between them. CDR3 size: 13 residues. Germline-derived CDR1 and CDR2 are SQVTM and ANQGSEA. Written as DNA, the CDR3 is TGCAGCGCCAGAACACCGAATGGGGAAAAACTGTTTTTT. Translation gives CSARTPNGEKLFF. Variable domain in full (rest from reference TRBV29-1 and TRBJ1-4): SAVISQKPSRDICQRGTSLTIQCQVDSQVTMMFWYRQQPGQSLTLIATANQGSEATYESGFVIDKFPISRPNLTFSTLTVSNMSPEDSSIYLCSARTPNGEKLFFGSGTQLSVL.

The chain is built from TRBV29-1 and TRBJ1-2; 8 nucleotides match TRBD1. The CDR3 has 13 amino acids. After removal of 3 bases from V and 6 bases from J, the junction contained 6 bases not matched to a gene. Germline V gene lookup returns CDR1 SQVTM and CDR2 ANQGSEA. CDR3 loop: CSVDSGGVDGYTF. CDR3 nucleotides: TGCAGCGTTGATTCAGGGGGCGTTGATGGCTACACCTTC.

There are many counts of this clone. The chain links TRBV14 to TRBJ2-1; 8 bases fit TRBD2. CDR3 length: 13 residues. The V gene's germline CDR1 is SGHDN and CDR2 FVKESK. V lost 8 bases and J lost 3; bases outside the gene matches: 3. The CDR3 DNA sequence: TGTGCCAGCTCGGGACTAGACTACAATGAGCAGTTCTTC. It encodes CASSGLDYNEQFF.

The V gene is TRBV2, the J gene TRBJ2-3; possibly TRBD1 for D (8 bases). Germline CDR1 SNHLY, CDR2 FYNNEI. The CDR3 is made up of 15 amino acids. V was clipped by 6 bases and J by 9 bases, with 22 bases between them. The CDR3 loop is CASSMVTGGGPTQYF. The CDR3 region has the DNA TGTGCCAGCAGCATGGTTACAGGGGGGGGTCCGACGCAGTATTTT.

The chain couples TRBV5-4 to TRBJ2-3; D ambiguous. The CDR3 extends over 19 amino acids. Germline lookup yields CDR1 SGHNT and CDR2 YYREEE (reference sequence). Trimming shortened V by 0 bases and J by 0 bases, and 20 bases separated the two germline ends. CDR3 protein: CASSLVGKVPSRSTDTQYF. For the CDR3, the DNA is TGTGCCAGCAGCTTGGTAGGCAAGGTTCCCTCGAGGAGCACAGATACGCAGTATTTT. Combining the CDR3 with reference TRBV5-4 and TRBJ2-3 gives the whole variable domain ETGVTQSPTHLIKTRGQQVTLRCSSQSGHNTVSWYQQALGQGPQFIFQYYREEENGRGNFPPRFSGLQFPNYSSELNVNALELDDSALYLCASSLVGKVPSRSTDTQYFGPGTRLTVL.

CDR3 in DNA: TGTGCCAGCTGTCCGGGACTAGCGGATTACAATGAGCAGTTCTTC. Translating gives CASCPGLADYNEQFF. The V gene is TRBV7-2, the J gene TRBJ2-1; TRBD2 matches 11 bases. The CDR3 has 15 amino acids. J lost 4 bases, V lost 8 bases, and 7 bases had no gene match. Per germline, CDR1 SGHTA and CDR2 FQGNSA.

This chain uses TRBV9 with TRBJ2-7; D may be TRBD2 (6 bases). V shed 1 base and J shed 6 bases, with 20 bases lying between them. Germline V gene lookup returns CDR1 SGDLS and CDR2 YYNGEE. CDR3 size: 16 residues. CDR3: CASSVFPGESVGEQYF. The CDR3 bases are TGTGCCAGCAGCGTATTCCCGGGGGAGTCAGTGGGCGAGCAGTACTTC. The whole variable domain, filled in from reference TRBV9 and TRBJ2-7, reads DSGVTQTPKHLITATGQRVTLRCSPRSGDLSVYWYQQSLDQGLQFLIQYYNGEERAKGNILERFSAQQFPDLHSELNLSSLELGDSALYFCASSVFPGESVGEQYFGPGTRLTVT.

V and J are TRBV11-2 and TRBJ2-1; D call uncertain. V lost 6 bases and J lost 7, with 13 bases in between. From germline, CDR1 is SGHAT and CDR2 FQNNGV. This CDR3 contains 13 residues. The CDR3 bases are TGTGCCAGCAGACTTAGTCTCGGGAATGAGCAGTTCTTC. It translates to CASRLSLGNEQFF.

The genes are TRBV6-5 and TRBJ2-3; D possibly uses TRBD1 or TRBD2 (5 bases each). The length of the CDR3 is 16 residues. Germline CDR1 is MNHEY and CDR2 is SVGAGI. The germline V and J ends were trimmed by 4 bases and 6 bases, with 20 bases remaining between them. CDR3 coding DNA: TGTGCCAGCAGTTCGGGAACCTTGACAGTTTCGGATACGCAGTATTTT. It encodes CASSSGTLTVSDTQYF.

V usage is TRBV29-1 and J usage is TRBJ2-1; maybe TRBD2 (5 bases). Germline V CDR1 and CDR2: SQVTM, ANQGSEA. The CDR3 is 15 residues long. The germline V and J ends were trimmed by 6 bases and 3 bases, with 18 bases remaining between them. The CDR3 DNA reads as TGCAGCGTCGGAGGACCCGGGTCTGACTACAATGAGCAGTTCTTC. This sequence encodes CSVGGPGSDYNEQFF.

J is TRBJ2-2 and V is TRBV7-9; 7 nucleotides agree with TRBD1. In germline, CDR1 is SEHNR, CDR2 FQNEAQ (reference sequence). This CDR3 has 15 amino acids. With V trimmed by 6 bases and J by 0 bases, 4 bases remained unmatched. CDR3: CASRRGQTNTGELFF. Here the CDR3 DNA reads TGTGCCAGCAGACGGGGACAGACGAACACCGGGGAGCTGTTTTTT.

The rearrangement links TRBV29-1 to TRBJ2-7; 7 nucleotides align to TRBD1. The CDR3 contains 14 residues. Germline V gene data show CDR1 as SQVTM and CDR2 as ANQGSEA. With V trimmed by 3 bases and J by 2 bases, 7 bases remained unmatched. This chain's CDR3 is CSVDVRGSAYEQYF. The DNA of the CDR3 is TGCAGCGTTGACGTCAGGGGGAGCGCCTACGAGCAGTACTTC.

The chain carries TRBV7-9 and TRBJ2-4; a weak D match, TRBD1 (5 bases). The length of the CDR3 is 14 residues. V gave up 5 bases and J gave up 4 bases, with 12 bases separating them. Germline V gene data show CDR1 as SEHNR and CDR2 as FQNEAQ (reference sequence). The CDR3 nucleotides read TGTGCCAGCAGCCTTGACAGTGATAAAAACATTCAGTACTTC. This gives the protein CASSLDSDKNIQYF.

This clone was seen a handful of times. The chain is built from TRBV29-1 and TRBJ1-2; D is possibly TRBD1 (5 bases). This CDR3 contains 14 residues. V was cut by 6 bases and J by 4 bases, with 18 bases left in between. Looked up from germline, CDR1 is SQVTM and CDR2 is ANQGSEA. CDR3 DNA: TGCAGCGTCCTTAAAGGGACTATCGGCTATGGCTACACCTTC. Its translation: CSVLKGTIGYGYTF. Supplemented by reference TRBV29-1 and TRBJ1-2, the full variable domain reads SAVISQKPSRDICQRGTSLTIQCQVDSQVTMMFWYRQQPGQSLTLIATANQGSEATYESGFVIDKFPISRPNLTFSTLTVSNMSPEDSSIYLCSVLKGTIGYGYTFGSGTRLTVV.

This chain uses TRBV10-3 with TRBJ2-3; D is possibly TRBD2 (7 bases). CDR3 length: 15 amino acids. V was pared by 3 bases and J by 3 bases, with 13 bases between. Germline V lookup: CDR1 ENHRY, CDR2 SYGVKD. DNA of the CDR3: TGTGCCATCAGTGAAGGGGGGGAGTGGACAGATACGCAGTATTTT. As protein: CAISEGGEWTDTQYF.

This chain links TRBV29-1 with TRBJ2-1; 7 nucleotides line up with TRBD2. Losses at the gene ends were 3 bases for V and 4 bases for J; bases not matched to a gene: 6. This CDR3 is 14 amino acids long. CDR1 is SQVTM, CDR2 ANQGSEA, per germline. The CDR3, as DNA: TGCAGCGTTGACATGCGGGGGTCTTACAATGAGCAGTTCTTC. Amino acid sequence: CSVDMRGSYNEQFF.

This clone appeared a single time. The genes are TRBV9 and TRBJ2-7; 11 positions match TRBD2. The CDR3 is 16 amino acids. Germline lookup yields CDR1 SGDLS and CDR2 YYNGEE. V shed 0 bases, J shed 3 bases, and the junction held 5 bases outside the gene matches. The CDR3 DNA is TGTGCCAGCAGCGTAGGTACCGGGACTAGCGGCTACGAGCAGTACTTC. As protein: CASSVGTGTSGYEQYF.

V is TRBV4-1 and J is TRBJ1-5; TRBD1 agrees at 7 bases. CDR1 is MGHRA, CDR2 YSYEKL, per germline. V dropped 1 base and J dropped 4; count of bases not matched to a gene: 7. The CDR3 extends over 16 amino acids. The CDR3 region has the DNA TGCGCCAGCAGCCAAGCTTTGGGGACAGTGAATCAGCCCCAGCATTTT. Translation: CASSQALGTVNQPQHF.

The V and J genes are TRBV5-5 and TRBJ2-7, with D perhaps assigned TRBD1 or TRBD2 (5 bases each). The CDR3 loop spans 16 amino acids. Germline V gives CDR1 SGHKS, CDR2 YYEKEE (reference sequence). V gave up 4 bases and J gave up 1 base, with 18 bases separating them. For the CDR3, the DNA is TGTGCCAGCAGCGCCGGTGGGGGATCCCTATCCTACGAGCAGTACTTC. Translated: CASSAGGGSLSYEQYF. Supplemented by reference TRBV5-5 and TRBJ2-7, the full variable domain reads DAGVTQSPTHLIKTRGQQVTLRCSPISGHKSVSWYQQVLGQGPQFIFQYYEKEERGRGNFPDRFSARQFPNYSSELNVNALLLGDSALYLCASSAGGGSLSYEQYFGPGTRLTVT.